The 6 T cell receptor beta chains reported below all come from one sample, sequenced in a study of blood T cell repertoires in COVID-19. TCRdb keeps only in-frame clones here, not all; method: immunoSEQ multiplex PCR. The sample lists 390,000 or so clones; 80% to 90% were seen once. Sequencing was carried out using peripheral blood. Receptors originate from a woman in her twenties or thirties with COVID-19, enrolled during active disease.

The V and J genes are TRBV6-5 and TRBJ1-2; D possibly corresponds to TRBD1 (5 bases). From germline, CDR1 is MNHEY and CDR2 SVGAGI. The CDR3 consists of 15 residues. V lost 2 bases to trimming and J lost 4 bases, with 14 bases between them. The CDR3 loop reads CASSYTGGDLYGYTF. CDR3 nucleotides: TGTGCCAGCAGTTACACCGGAGGGGACCTCTATGGCTACACCTTC.

The genes are TRBV21-1 and TRBJ2-7; whether TRBD2, the table's D call, matches the DNA was not checked. TRBV21-1 is a recognized pseudogene. The CDR3 is made up of 12 amino acids. In DNA, the CDR3 is TGTGCCAGCAGTAGACTAGTTTCCGAGCAGTACTTC. It encodes CASSRLVSEQYF.

The chain uses TRBV2 and TRBJ1-2, with 7 positions matching TRBD1. The CDR3 is 14 amino acids. V was clipped by 5 bases and J by 4 bases; unmatched bases: 7. CDR1 is SNHLY, CDR2 FYNNEI, per germline. CDR3 DNA sequence: TGTGCCAGCAGTAGACAGGGTCCGATCTATGGCTACACCTTC. Its protein product is CASSRQGPIYGYTF.

This CDR3 is CASSQRGRVYSNTGELFF. The CDR3 coding sequence is TGTGCCAGCAGCCAGAGGGGGAGGGTCTACTCGAACACCGGGGAGCTGTTTTTT. This chain uses TRBV27 with TRBJ2-2; tentative D call: TRBD2 (7 bases). CDR1 is MNHEY, CDR2 SMNVEV, per germline (reference sequence). V lost 6 bases to trimming and J lost 0 bases, with 20 bases between them. The CDR3 is 18 amino acids.

The J gene is TRBJ1-5, the V gene TRBV30; a weak D match, TRBD1 (5 bases). Trimming took off 2 bases at V and 4 bases at J, with 18 bases between the two ends. Per germline, CDR1 GTSNPN and CDR2 SVGIG (reference sequence). The length of the CDR3 is 16 residues. The CDR3 DNA reads as TGTGCCTGGAGTCCCCCTGGACAAGATTCGAATCAGCCCCAGCATTTT. Translated, it gives CAWSPPGQDSNQPQHF.

This rearrangement joins TRBV11-2 to TRBJ1-3; tentatively, D is TRBD1 (6 bases). V lost 2 bases and J lost 2, with 13 bases in between. Germline CDR1 is SGHAT and CDR2 is FQNNGV. This CDR3 is built from 16 residues. The DNA for the CDR3 is TGTGCCAGCAGCTTAACCAACAGGGCAACTGGAAACACCATATATTTT. This codes for CASSLTNRATGNTIYF.